This passage covers 9 T cell receptor beta chains from one sample sequenced in a study of blood T cell repertoires in COVID-19. Produced via immunoSEQ multiplex PCR; TCRdb's table is partial and in-frame only. Among some 130,000 clones listed, roughly 90% were seen once. Sequenced sample: peripheral blood. These receptors were taken from a man aged 45 to 65 with active COVID-19.

The rearrangement uses TRBV6-5 and TRBJ2-2; 7 bases line up with TRBD2. CDR3 length equals 16 residues. J gave up 8 bases and V 2 bases, and 11 bases lay outside the gene matches. The germline V gene has CDR1 MNHEY and CDR2 SVGAGI. The DNA for the CDR3 is TGTGCCAGCAGTTACCACACGGGAGGCCCGTCAGGGGAGCTGTTTTTT. Protein product: CASSYHTGGPSGELFF.

This sequence joins TRBV2 and TRBJ1-5, with 9 bases aligning to TRBD1. The CDR3 is 15 residues long. V was clipped by 6 bases and J by 7 bases; unmatched bases: 10. Germline V gene data show CDR1 as SNHLY and CDR2 as FYNNEI. CDR3 sequence reads: CASRWDRAERQPQHF. The CDR3 DNA reads as TGTGCCAGCAGGTGGGACAGGGCTGAGAGGCAGCCCCAGCATTTT.

The sample holds one count of this clone. This chain joins TRBV27 and TRBJ1-2; D not certain. The V gene's germline CDR1 is MNHEY and CDR2 SMNVEV (reference sequence). The ends were cut back, 5 bases at V and 1 base at J, with 8 bases in the middle. This CDR3 is 13 amino acids long. CDR3 in amino acids: CASSHTLNYGYTF. The CDR3 nucleotides read TGTGCCAGCAGTCACACCCTTAACTATGGCTACACCTTC.

The chain recombines TRBV27 with TRBJ2-2; weak D call: TRBD1 (6 bases). Germline lookup yields CDR1 MNHEY and CDR2 SMNVEV (reference sequence). V dropped 7 bases and J dropped 0 bases, with 12 bases sitting between them. CDR3 length: 15 amino acids. CDR3 residues: CASTSDRTNTGELFF. As DNA, the CDR3 is TGTGCCAGCACCTCGGACAGAACGAACACCGGGGAGCTGTTTTTT.

The chain combines TRBV5-6 with TRBJ1-4, with D possibly being TRBD1 (5 bases). CDR3 length equals 19 residues. Trimming removed 1 base at V and 0 bases at J, with 19 bases between. CDR1 and CDR2 (germline): SGHDT, YYEEEE. The CDR3 here is CASSLMGRGSLSTNEKLFF. CDR3 DNA: TGTGCCAGCAGCTTGATGGGGAGGGGCAGCCTTTCAACTAATGAAAAACTGTTTTTT.

The gene calls are TRBV5-1 and TRBJ2-5, with D possibly being TRBD1 (6 bases). The CDR3 runs to 14 residues. V dropped 4 bases and J dropped 1 base, with 11 bases sitting between them. Germline V gene lookup returns CDR1 SGHRS and CDR2 YFSETQ. The CDR3 spells CASSPSDSQETQYF. DNA for the CDR3: TGCGCCAGCAGCCCATCGGACAGCCAAGAGACCCAGTACTTC.

This clone was seen just once. The V and J genes are TRBV27 and TRBJ1-2; 7 bases fit TRBD1. The CDR3 consists of 14 residues. The V segment lost 2 bases and the J segment 4 bases; nucleotides outside the gene matches: 4. The germline CDR1 and CDR2 sequences are MNHEY and SMNVEV (reference sequence). The CDR3 DNA reads TGTGCCAGCAGTTTACAGGGGGACGGCTATGGCTACACCTTC. This sequence encodes CASSLQGDGYGYTF.

The chain joins TRBV6-1 to TRBJ1-5; a weak D match, TRBD1 (5 bases). The CDR3 loop spans 16 amino acids. In germline, CDR1 is MNHNS, CDR2 SASEGT. The germline V and J ends were trimmed by 3 bases and 2 bases, with 14 bases remaining between them. In DNA, the CDR3 is TGTGCCAGCAGTGACACCCAGGGAAGTGGCAATCAGCCCCAGCATTTT. Amino acids: CASSDTQGSGNQPQHF.

The rearrangement uses TRBV14 and TRBJ1-6, with D maybe TRBD1 (5 bases). Germline values: CDR1 SGHDN, CDR2 FVKESK. Trimming took off 0 bases at V and 7 bases at J, with 10 bases between the two ends. The CDR3 is 15 amino acids. The CDR3: CASSQEGLNNSPLHF. Written as DNA, the CDR3 is TGTGCCAGCAGCCAAGAGGGACTCAACAATTCACCCCTCCACTTT.